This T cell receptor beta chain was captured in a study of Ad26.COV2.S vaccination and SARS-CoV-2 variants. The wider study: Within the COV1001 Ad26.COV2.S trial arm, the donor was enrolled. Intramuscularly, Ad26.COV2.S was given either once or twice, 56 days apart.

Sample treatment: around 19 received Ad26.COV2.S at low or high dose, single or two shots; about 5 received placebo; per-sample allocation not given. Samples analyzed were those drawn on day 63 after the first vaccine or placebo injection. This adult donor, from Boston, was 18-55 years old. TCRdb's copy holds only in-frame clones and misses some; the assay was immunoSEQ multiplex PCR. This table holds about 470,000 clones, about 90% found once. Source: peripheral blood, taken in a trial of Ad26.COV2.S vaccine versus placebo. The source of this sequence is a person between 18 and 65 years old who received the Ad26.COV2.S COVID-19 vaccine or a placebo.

The DNA of the CDR3 is TGTGCCAGCCACCGGGACAGGGCCTACGAGCAGTACTTC. Translating gives CASHRDRAYEQYF. This rearrangement joins TRBV6-5 to TRBJ2-7; 9 bases are shared with TRBD1. Trimming took 8 bases from V and 2 from J; bases not matched to a gene: 4. The CDR3 has 13 amino acids. The germline gives CDR1 MNHEY, CDR2 SVGAGI.